This entry is about one TCR beta chain. Its antigen is as yet unknown. These data are taken from a study of cytomegalovirus exposure and HLA in healthy donors. There are 14 residues in the CDR3. The junction had 7 bases not matched to a gene; V was cut back by 4 bases and J by 7 bases. Per germline, CDR1 SQVTM and CDR2 ANQGSEA. Researchers ran the PCR with 60 Vbeta and 13 Jbeta primers. Libraries were prepared by immunoSEQ multiplex PCR; TCRdb keeps only in-frame clonotypes and omits some of them. Of 170,000 or so clones in the sample, over 80% were seen once. Study results and caveats: In a later analysis, a genetic analysis reported fewer productive-TCR N-insertions in an Asian-associated ancestry cluster than the cohort average.

The chain links TRBV29-1 to TRBJ2-2, with 9 bases aligning to TRBD1. The sequenced sample was PBMCs. This sequence was found in a man aged 50 to 59 in good health and CMV-seronegative. The CDR3 loop reads CSVVRGQGNGELFF. The CDR3 DNA sequence: TGCAGCGTTGTCCGGGGACAGGGAAACGGGGAGCTGTTTTTT.